This T cell receptor (beta chain) was identified in a study of regulatory T cells in long-lasting Graves disease. The study, taken as a whole, reports: TRBV28 was favored in persistent disease, as were TRBJ1-2 and TRBJ2-5.

V was clipped by 5 bases and J by 2 bases, with 13 bases between them. The length of the CDR3 is 14 residues. Looked up from germline, CDR1 is SGHVS and CDR2 is FQNEAQ. Concerning this clonotype itself: Its antigen remains unidentified.

Libraries of TCR beta came from iRepertoire HTBI primers plus Arm-PCR of CDR3 regions. TCRdb processed the multiplex PCR reads anew with MiXCR; each CDR3 protein has one entry. In the table there are about 430,000 distinct CDR3 sequences, over 14% of which are singletons. Time point reported: newly diagnosed GD, antithyroid drugs for less than 3 months. PBMC RNA served as the TCR library source. The sample was also linked to a second study, of T cells in Graves' hyperthyroidism and ophthalmopathy. That report adds: Diagnosis relied on clinical symptoms, serum thyroxine and TRAb, thyroid ultrasound and orbital computed tomography. The primer set for the first-round RT-PCR of the TCR CDR3 was HTBI.

The sequencing here drew on peripheral blood mononuclear cells (PBMCs), taken at new diagnosis, from a patient treated with antithyroid drugs. The chain has TRBV7-8 and TRBJ2-7; D uncertain. The receptor was isolated from a woman aged 40 to 50 with Graves disease. The chain's CDR3 is CASSQTQRPYEQYF. The DNA of the CDR3 is TGTGCCAGCAGCCAAACGCAGAGGCCCTACGAGCAGTACTTC.